This section outlines one T cell receptor beta chain sequence together with its context. The antigen this receptor binds is unknown. The record has no base qualities; no much larger clone is one base away. Whole blood was collected in K2EDTA tubes by collaborating institutions according to the institutions' own protocols. For TCRbeta analysis, collaborators shipped samples in one of three forms: frozen whole blood, isolated PBMCs, or DNA extracted from either of those sample types. Counted from cysteine to phenylalanine, this CDR3 has 12 amino acids. The sequence is cut down to CDR3 DNA, 36 bases in frame from base 1. As encoded in the germline V gene (reference sequence), CDR1 is SEHNR while CDR2 is FQNEAQ. V lost 0 bases and J lost 8 bases; the stretch between them is 4 bases long. This entry comes from a study of blood T cell repertoires in COVID-19 (dated by TCRdb to 2020 to 2022). For context, the study as a whole: Samples covering the acute and convalescent phases of COVID-19 were provided by collaborators in the United States, Italy and Spain. The prospective study material was composed of cDNA or gDNA derived from T cells, B-cell-depleted T cells, or PBMCs. Deeply sampled blood TCRbeta repertoires from subjects exposed to, actively infected with, or recovered from COVID-19 were included in the dataset. The repertoires were released in a freely available public database meant as a resource for research on the immune response to SARS-CoV-2. Samples were obtained from the ongoing ImmuneRACE study (first 160 participants) and from approximately 1,200 subjects provided by 6 global collaborators. A de-identified subject ID, COVID-19 status, age in years and sex were almost always included in the sample metadata. Where available, HLA class I and class II types were obtained from metadata supplied by the sample provider rather than from assay-based typing.

Here is what the overall study found, with its caveats: How much clinical and demographic metadata was included differed by source and by participant, and the metadata was provided uncurated.

The immunoSEQ Assay, a bias-controlled multiplex PCR, was used to amplify TCRbeta CDR3 regions from genomic DNA. In the original analysis: The number of nucleated cells in each sample was estimated by amplification of reference gene primers within the assay. To quantify the absolute abundance of each unique TCRbeta CDR3 rearrangement, sequence reads were collapsed and filtered. For each sample, productive Simpson clonality was calculated as the square root of Simpson's diversity index across productive rearrangements. Imported from immuneACCESS, the table was reduced by TCRdb to in-frame sequences with V and J called. These copies leave out some clones; in studies compared against another copy, an unresolved V gene accounts for under half, and the cause of the remainder is not known. That table gives V, J and clone size, and the DNA gave D and trimming. For this sample the table gives 3,000 to 4,000 clones, of which 89% were detected only once. The ten biggest clones cover about 4.9% of the sample.

Sequenced material: peripheral blood. The receptor's source is an older woman with active COVID-19. The rearrangement joined TRBV7-9 to TRBJ2-2; no D gene call is confident. CDR3 loop: CASSLARGELFF. The DNA reads TGTGCCAGCAGCTTAGCCCGGGGGGAGCTGTTTTTT.